The 29 T cell receptor beta chains below come from one sample, sequenced in a study of blood T cell repertoires in COVID-19. Here immunoSEQ multiplex PCR was the method, and the copy in TCRdb shows in-frame clones only, minus some. This table has around 130,000 clones, about 87% appearing once. Material for sequencing was peripheral blood. The origin of the receptors is a human donor with COVID-19, enrolled during active disease. The donor label of this sample is uncertain.

The V and J genes are TRBV7-9 and TRBJ1-4, with 8 bases lining up with TRBD1. Trimming removed 2 bases from V and 3 bases from J; junction bases left unmatched: 2. Germline CDR1 SEHNR, CDR2 FQNEAQ (reference sequence). The CDR3 is 15 amino acids. The CDR3 spells CASSLRTGPNEKLFF. CDR3 DNA sequence: TGTGCCAGCAGCTTAAGGACAGGGCCTAATGAAAAACTGTTTTTT.

V usage is TRBV5-4 and J usage is TRBJ1-2; no definite D call. CDR1 and CDR2 (germline): SGHNT, YYREEE (reference sequence). The CDR3 spans 15 residues. Trimming left V 4 bases short and J 6 bases short, with 19 bases between. The CDR3 spells CASSHGATIRDGYTF. The DNA of the CDR3 is TGTGCCAGCAGCCACGGTGCCACCATACGGGATGGCTACACCTTC.

The genes are TRBV11-2 and TRBJ1-2, with D perhaps TRBD1 (5 bases). Germline assignment: CDR1 SGHAT and CDR2 FQNNGV. CDR3 length: 15 residues. V was cut by 1 base and J by 2 bases, with 11 bases left in between. The CDR3 loop is CASSLGWGSNYGYTF. Here the CDR3 DNA reads TGTGCCAGCAGCTTAGGGTGGGGCAGCAACTATGGCTACACCTTC.

The rearrangement links TRBV7-3 to TRBJ2-2, with D possibly being TRBD1 (6 bases). CDR3 length: 18 residues. Trimming pared 2 bases from V and 3 bases from J, leaving 19 bases between. The germline V gene has CDR1 SGHTA and CDR2 FQGTGA. CDR3 region: CASSLLTGKGVDTGELFF. The CDR3 nucleotides are TGTGCCAGCAGCTTACTCACAGGGAAAGGGGTAGACACCGGGGAGCTGTTTTTT.

The chain employs TRBV11-2 and TRBJ1-2; 8 bases align to TRBD1. The CDR3 covers 15 residues. CDR1 and CDR2 (germline): SGHAT, FQNNGV. J was trimmed by 4 bases and V by 3 bases; bases with no gene match: 7. The CDR3: CASSFRGQGSYGYTF. CDR3 coding DNA: TGTGCCAGCAGCTTCCGTGGACAGGGTAGCTATGGCTACACCTTC.

The CDR3 reads CASSIDAPGGRAADTQYF. CDR3 DNA: TGTGCCAGTAGTATAGATGCCCCCGGCGGGAGGGCCGCAGATACGCAGTATTTT. V and J are TRBV19 and TRBJ2-3; 9 bases align to TRBD2. Germline loops: CDR1 LNHDA, CDR2 SQIVND (reference sequence). Trimming removed 0 bases from V and 4 bases from J; junction bases left unmatched: 11. The CDR3 has 18 residues. The variable domain in full, completed from reference TRBV19 and TRBJ2-3, reads DGGITQSPKYLFRKEGQNVTLSCEQNLNHDAMYWYRQDPGQGLRLIYYSQIVNDFQKGDIAEGYSVSREKKESFPLTVTSAQKNPTAFYLCASSIDAPGGRAADTQYFGPGTRLTVL.

In its sample, this clone was seen a few times. The chain joins TRBV2 to TRBJ2-7, with 8 nucleotides matching TRBD1. The CDR3 is made up of 13 amino acids. Losses at the gene ends were 6 bases for V and 4 bases for J; bases not matched to a gene: 5. CDR1 and CDR2 (germline): SNHLY, FYNNEI. The CDR3 here is CASRTQGAYEQYF. Here the CDR3 DNA reads TGTGCCAGCAGGACTCAGGGGGCTTACGAGCAGTACTTC.

This rearrangement joins TRBV30 to TRBJ1-2; D gene unclear. Trimming left V 3 bases short and J 3 bases short, with 11 bases between. Germline V lookup: CDR1 GTSNPN, CDR2 SVGIG (reference sequence). The CDR3 consists of 13 residues. CDR3 protein: CAWSNGWDYGYTF. DNA for the CDR3: TGTGCCTGGAGCAACGGGTGGGACTATGGCTACACCTTC.

V and J are TRBV5-1 and TRBJ1-3, with 7 bases lining up with TRBD1. The CDR3 runs to 17 residues. The ends lost 4 bases at V and 0 bases at J; junction bases unmatched: 10. Germline V gene data show CDR1 as SGHRS and CDR2 as YFSETQ. CDR3: CASSPIRGRFSGNTIYF. The CDR3 nucleotides are TGCGCCAGCAGCCCAATTAGGGGGCGCTTCTCTGGAAACACCATATATTTT.

The chain combines TRBV27 with TRBJ2-2, with TRBD2 identical over 7 bases. V lost 6 bases and J lost 6; bases outside the gene matches: 7. The CDR3 is 14 residues long. Germline V gene sequence: CDR1 MNHEY, CDR2 SMNVEV (reference sequence). CDR3 loop: CASSQMGGSGELFF. CDR3 nucleotides: TGTGCCAGCAGCCAAATGGGGGGGTCCGGGGAGCTGTTTTTT.

The CDR3 reads CASSRGLADYNEQFF. The CDR3 nucleotides are TGTGCCAGTAGTAGGGGACTAGCGGACTACAATGAGCAGTTCTTC. This chain connects TRBV19 to TRBJ2-1; 11 bases fit TRBD2. Germline V lookup: CDR1 LNHDA, CDR2 SQIVND (reference sequence). This CDR3 has 15 residues. J lost 3 bases, V lost 4 bases, and 2 bases had no gene match.

This clone is a singleton in its sample. The genes are TRBV5-6 and TRBJ1-1, with a tentative D call TRBD1 (6 bases). The V gene lost 0 bases and the J gene lost 2 bases, with 17 bases spanning the gap. The CDR3 is 17 residues long. The germline CDR1 and CDR2 sequences are SGHDT and YYEEEE. CDR3 sequence reads: CASSLGDGRGLNTEAFF. CDR3 nucleotides: TGTGCCAGCAGCTTGGGCGACGGCAGGGGCCTTAACACTGAAGCTTTCTTT.

The chain uses TRBV9 and TRBJ2-2; 8 bases align to TRBD2. Germline V lookup: CDR1 SGDLS, CDR2 YYNGEE. The CDR3 has 15 residues. Trimming cost V 3 bases and J 0 bases; bases outside gene matches: 1. Here the CDR3 reads CASSGGLANTGELFF. The CDR3, as DNA: TGTGCCAGCAGCGGGGGACTAGCGAACACCGGGGAGCTGTTTTTT.

The CDR3 DNA reads as TGTGCCAGCAGCTTAACAGGGCTGGCCGGGGAGCTGTTTTTT. Residues: CASSLTGLAGELFF. The rearrangement joins TRBV7-7 to TRBJ2-2, with D maybe TRBD1 (6 bases). V lost 2 bases and J 6 bases, leaving 10 bases between the germline ends. From germline, CDR1 is SSHAT and CDR2 FNYEAQ (reference sequence). The CDR3 is 14 residues long.

V gene TRBV5-4 combines with J gene TRBJ1-1, with 7 bases fitting TRBD1. Germline CDR1 and CDR2: SGHNT and YYREEE (reference sequence). The CDR3 runs to 15 residues. V shed 0 bases and J 4 bases; nucleotides not matched to a gene: 6. The CDR3 region has the DNA TGTGCCAGCAGCTTGGGAGGGGGCGTGAGCACTGAAGCTTTCTTT. As protein: CASSLGGGVSTEAFF.

The chain is built from TRBV12-3 or TRBV12-4 and TRBJ1-3, with 7 bases that match TRBD1. This CDR3 spans 13 amino acids. With 8 bases clipped from V and 4 bases from J, the junction kept 5 bases outside the gene matches. CDR3 region: CASLTGAGNTIYF. Written as DNA, the CDR3 is TGTGCCAGCTTAACAGGGGCCGGAAACACCATATATTTT.

The V call is TRBV10-3, the J call TRBJ2-3; 12 bases align to TRBD2. The germline V gene encodes CDR1 ENHRY and CDR2 SYGVKD. V lost 10 bases, J lost 0 bases, and 14 bases stayed unmatched. The CDR3 loop spans 18 amino acids. CDR3 DNA: TGTGCCACCCAAACTACTAGCGGGGGGCAGAAGAGCACAGATACGCAGTATTTT. This encodes CATQTTSGGQKSTDTQYF.

The table lists this clone with a count of one. The chain carries TRBV7-9 and TRBJ1-2; D is possibly TRBD1 (6 bases). Trimming cost V 1 base and J 4 bases, with 13 bases left between them. CDR1 is SEHNR and CDR2 is FQNEAQ in the germline V gene (reference sequence). This CDR3 has 15 amino acids. CDR3 nucleotide sequence: TGTGCCAGCAGCTTAGATGCCGCAGGGGTCTATGGCTACACCTTC. Translating it yields CASSLDAAGVYGYTF.

This chain uses TRBV11-1 with TRBJ1-1; no reliable D call. The CDR3 contains 13 residues. V lost 6 bases and J 1 base, leaving 9 bases between the germline ends. From germline, CDR1 is SGHAT and CDR2 FQDESV (reference sequence). The CDR3 spells CASRIQWNTEAFF. Written as DNA, the CDR3 is TGTGCCAGCAGAATACAGTGGAACACTGAAGCTTTCTTT.

The chain carries TRBV9 and TRBJ1-1, with D perhaps matching TRBD1 (6 bases). Trimming cost V 0 bases and J 0 bases, with 12 bases left between them. Germline CDR1 and CDR2: SGDLS and YYNGEE. The CDR3 spans 16 residues. The CDR3 reads CASSVEGGLMNTEAFF. The CDR3 region has the DNA TGTGCCAGCAGCGTAGAGGGGGGGTTGATGAACACTGAAGCTTTCTTT.

The chain uses TRBV18 and TRBJ1-1; the match to TRBD1 covers 8 bases. This CDR3 has 13 residues. V shed 5 bases and J 3 bases; nucleotides not matched to a gene: 2. Looked up from germline, CDR1 is KGHSH and CDR2 is LQKENI. CDR3 nucleotide sequence: TGTGCCAGCTCATCACAGGGGGACACTGAAGCTTTCTTT. Translation gives CASSSQGDTEAFF.

This chain links TRBV3-1 (or the pseudogene TRBV3-2) with TRBJ2-7; 11 bases are a match to TRBD2. V shed 3 bases, J shed 2 bases, and the junction held 18 bases outside the gene matches. Germline-derived CDR1 and CDR2 are LGHDT and YNNKEL (reference sequence). The CDR3 is made up of 20 amino acids. The CDR3 is CASSHSSGTTSGKSTYEQYF. The DNA for the CDR3 is TGTGCCAGCAGCCATAGTAGTGGTACGACTAGCGGGAAGTCGACCTACGAGCAGTACTTC.

This clone was counted a single time. The genes are TRBV19 and TRBJ2-7; 11 bases match TRBD2. Trimming cost V 6 bases and J 2 bases; bases outside gene matches: 15. The V gene's germline CDR1 is LNHDA and CDR2 SQIVND (reference sequence). The CDR3 consists of 18 residues. For the CDR3, the DNA is TGTGCCAGTAGGCTAGCGGGGGGCCGGAGGGAAGATGCCTACGAGCAGTACTTC. It translates to CASRLAGGRREDAYEQYF.

The chain carries TRBV5-1 and TRBJ2-7, with TRBD1 matching 7 bases. This CDR3 has 16 amino acids. Germline loops: CDR1 SGHRS, CDR2 YFSETQ. Trimming removed 3 bases from V and 7 bases from J; junction bases left unmatched: 16. The CDR3 spells CASSSEGAGVRGEQYF. The CDR3 bases are TGCGCCAGCAGCTCCGAGGGGGCAGGGGTGAGGGGTGAGCAGTACTTC. The entire variable domain, with the rest obtained from reference TRBV5-1 and TRBJ2-7, is as follows: KAGVTQTPRYLIKTRGQQVTLSCSPISGHRSVSWYQQTPGQGLQFLFEYFSETQRNKGNFPGRFSGRQFSNSRSEMNVSTLELGDSALYLCASSSEGAGVRGEQYFGPGTRLTVT.

The chain carries TRBV5-4 and TRBJ1-4, with a weak D call TRBD1 (5 bases). V was clipped by 4 bases and J by 8 bases, with 18 bases between them. CDR1 SGHNT and CDR2 YYREEE come from the germline V gene (reference sequence). This CDR3 contains 15 residues. CDR3 in amino acids: CASSRGGETDEKLFF. As DNA, the CDR3 is TGTGCCAGCAGCCGGGGGGGGGAGACAGACGAAAAACTGTTTTTT.

The V gene is TRBV2, the J gene TRBJ1-2; D ambiguous. This CDR3 has 11 amino acids. V lost 7 bases and J lost 10, with 13 bases in between. Germline V gene lookup returns CDR1 SNHLY and CDR2 FYNNEI. CDR3 DNA sequence: TGTGCCAGCAATGGCGGGCAGCCCTACACCTTC. Translating it yields CASNGGQPYTF. Combining the CDR3 with reference TRBV2 and TRBJ1-2 gives the whole variable domain EPEVTQTPSHQVTQMGQEVILRCVPISNHLYFYWYRQILGQKVEFLVSFYNNEISEKSEIFDDQFSVERPDGSNFTLKIRSTKLEDSAMYFCASNGGQPYTFGSGTRLTVV.

The V and J genes are TRBV5-1 and TRBJ1-1; D possibly corresponds to TRBD1 (6 bases). This CDR3 is 15 amino acids long. Trimming took off 0 bases at V and 5 bases at J, with 14 bases between the two ends. In germline, CDR1 is SGHRS, CDR2 YFSETQ. CDR3 in DNA: TGCGCCAGCAGCTTGGGACAGGCTATTGGGACTGAAGCTTTCTTT. Amino acid sequence: CASSLGQAIGTEAFF.

This chain joins TRBV7-2 and TRBJ2-2; D is ambiguous. The CDR3 sequence is 19 residues long. V was pared by 4 bases and J by 1 base, with 22 bases between. The V gene's germline CDR1 is SGHTA and CDR2 FQGNSA. The CDR3 coding sequence is TGTGCCAGCAGCTCGACCCCCATAATAAACAGCTTGAACACCGGGGAGCTGTTTTTT. Protein product: CASSSTPIINSLNTGELFF.

The chain is built from TRBV19 and TRBJ1-5, with 7 bases aligning to TRBD1. Germline CDR1 reads LNHDA; CDR2 reads SQIVND (reference sequence). There are 15 residues in the CDR3. V gave up 7 bases and J gave up 2 bases; unmatched junction bases: 8. DNA of the CDR3: TGTGCCAGTAAACCTACAGGGGTTGGCAATCAGCCCCAGCATTTT. Amino acids: CASKPTGVGNQPQHF.